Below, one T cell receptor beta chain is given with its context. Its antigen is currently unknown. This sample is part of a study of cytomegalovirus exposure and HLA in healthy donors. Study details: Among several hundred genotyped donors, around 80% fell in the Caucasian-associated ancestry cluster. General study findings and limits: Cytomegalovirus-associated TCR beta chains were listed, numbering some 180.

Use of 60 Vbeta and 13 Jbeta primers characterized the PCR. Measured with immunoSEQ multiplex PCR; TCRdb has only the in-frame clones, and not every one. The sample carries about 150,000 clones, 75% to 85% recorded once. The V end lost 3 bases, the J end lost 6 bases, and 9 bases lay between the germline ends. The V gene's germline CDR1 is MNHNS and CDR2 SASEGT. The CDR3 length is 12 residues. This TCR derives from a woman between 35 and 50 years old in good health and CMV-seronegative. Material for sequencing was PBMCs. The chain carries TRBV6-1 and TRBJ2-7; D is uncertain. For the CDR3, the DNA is TGTGCCAGCAGTGATGGGCTCTTCGAGCAGTACTTC. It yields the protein CASSDGLFEQYF.